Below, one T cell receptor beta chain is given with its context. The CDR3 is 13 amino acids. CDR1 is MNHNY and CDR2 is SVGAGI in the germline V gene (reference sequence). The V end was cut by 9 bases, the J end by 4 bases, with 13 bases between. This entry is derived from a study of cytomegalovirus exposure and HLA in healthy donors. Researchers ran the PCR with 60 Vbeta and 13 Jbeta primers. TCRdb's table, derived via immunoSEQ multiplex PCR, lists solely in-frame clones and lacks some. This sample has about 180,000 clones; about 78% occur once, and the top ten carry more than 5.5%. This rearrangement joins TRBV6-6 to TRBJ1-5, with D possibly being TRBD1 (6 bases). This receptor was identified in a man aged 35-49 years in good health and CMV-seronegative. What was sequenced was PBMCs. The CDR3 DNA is TGTGCCAGTCGTAGGACAGAGAATCAGCCCCAGCATTTT. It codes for CASRRTENQPQHF.